What follows describes a single T cell receptor (beta chain). Profiled with immunoSEQ multiplex PCR; TCRdb holds only in-frame clones, not every one. In the table there are roughly 190,000 clones, around nine tenths of which are singletons. Trimming stripped 8 bases from V and 0 bases from J, with 11 bases between. This CDR3 comprises 14 residues. CDR1 is SGHRS and CDR2 is YFSETQ in the germline V gene. The data were obtained in a study of blood T cell repertoires in COVID-19. The V gene is TRBV5-1, the J gene TRBJ2-2; TRBD1 might be the D (6 bases). The TCR comes from a man younger than 35 with active or convalescent COVID-19. Sequencing used peripheral blood. The CDR3 protein is CASGTLANTGELFF. The CDR3 nucleotides are TGCGCCAGTGGGACACTCGCGAACACCGGGGAGCTGTTTTTT.